One sample yielded the 28 T cell receptor beta chains listed below, sequenced in a study of Graves' ophthalmopathy and Graves' hyperthyroidism. The authors amplified TCR beta CDR3 regions from RNA transcripts. Amplification began with first-round RT-PCR using HTBI primers, then second-round multiplex PCR was performed. A single record per CDR3 protein comes from TCRdb applying MiXCR to the multiplex PCR reads. This table holds 150,000 to 200,000 distinct CDR3 sequences, about two fifths found once. Sequenced input: peripheral blood. Every receptor here comes from a man aged 30 to 45 with Graves' ophthalmopathy.

Only one count was recorded for this clonotype. This chain links TRBV7-3 with TRBJ2-7; no definite D call. The V gene's germline CDR1 is SGHTA and CDR2 FQGTGA. The CDR3 covers 13 residues. V dropped 2 bases and J dropped 7 bases, with 12 bases sitting between them. The CDR3 DNA is TGTGCCAGCAGCTTAGAGGACCTGGGGGAGCAGTACTTC. It yields the protein CASSLEDLGEQYF.

V is TRBV6-2 or TRBV6-3 and J is TRBJ1-3; D might be TRBD1 (5 bases). The CDR3 has 15 amino acids. In germline, CDR1 is MNHEY, CDR2 SVGEGT. V lost 7 bases to trimming and J lost 0 bases, with 13 bases between them. As DNA, the CDR3 is TGTGCCAGCAAAGGGGAGTTCAGCTCTGGAAACACCATATATTTT. Protein: CASKGEFSSGNTIYF.

The sample holds many counts of this clonotype. V and J are TRBV12-3 or TRBV12-4 and TRBJ1-3, with D tentatively TRBD1 (5 bases). The CDR3 has 17 amino acids. Trimming left V 6 bases short and J 0 bases short, with 18 bases between. Here the CDR3 DNA reads TGTGCCAGCAGATTCCTTCGCTTGACAGACTCTGGAAACACCATATATTTT. This encodes CASRFLRLTDSGNTIYF.

In its sample, this clonotype was seen many times. The V call is TRBV29-1, the J call TRBJ1-3; a weak D match, TRBD1 (5 bases). The CDR3 extends over 13 amino acids. Germline loops: CDR1 SQVTM, CDR2 ANQGSEA. Trimming removed 7 bases at V and 1 base at J, with 11 bases between. The chain's CDR3 is CSAVGGSGNTIYF. The CDR3 nucleotides are TGCAGCGCCGTGGGGGGATCTGGAAACACCATATATTTT.

CDR3 nucleotide sequence: TGTGCCACCTCGCGGCTAGCGGGAGCGGAGACCCAGTACTTC. As protein: CATSRLAGAETQYF. The chain carries TRBV11-1 and TRBJ2-5, with 10 nucleotides matching TRBD2. The J segment lost 5 bases and the V segment lost 10 bases, leaving 10 bases of the junction unmatched. There are 14 residues in the CDR3. Germline V gives CDR1 SGHAT, CDR2 FQDESV (reference sequence).

The chain carries TRBV12-3 or TRBV12-4 and TRBJ2-5; D possibly uses TRBD1 or TRBD2 (5 bases each). The CDR3 loop spans 16 amino acids. V lost 5 bases and J lost 1, with 17 bases in between. The CDR3 DNA follows: TGTGCCAGCAGTCCCAATAGTTGGGGGTTCCAAGAGACCCAGTACTTC. Encoded protein: CASSPNSWGFQETQYF.

This clonotype showed up many times. The rearrangement links TRBV9 to TRBJ1-6; weak D call: TRBD1 (5 bases). The V and J ends lost 2 bases and 12 bases respectively, with 15 bases between them. Germline CDR1 and CDR2: SGDLS and YYNGEE. This CDR3 comprises 14 residues. CDR3 loop: CASSVYQGDGPLHF. As DNA, the CDR3 is TGTGCCAGCAGCGTTTACCAGGGCGATGGACCCCTCCACTTT.

The J gene is TRBJ2-5, the V gene TRBV19; no clear D. CDR1 and CDR2 from the germline V gene are LNHDA and SQIVND (reference sequence). This CDR3 region has 12 residues. V gave up 6 bases and J gave up 5 bases, with 10 bases separating them. CDR3 coding DNA: TGTGCCAGTAGCACCTCAATGGAGACCCAGTACTTC. This sequence encodes CASSTSMETQYF.

In its sample, this clonotype was seen many times. The V gene is TRBV4-2, the J gene TRBJ2-4, with TRBD2 matching over 10 bases. Germline loops: CDR1 LGHNA, CDR2 YNFKEQ. This CDR3 comprises 18 residues. Germline trimming cut 0 bases from V and 3 bases from J; bases unmatched to any gene: 8. CDR3 sequence reads: CASSQDPAGGPVKNIQYF. The CDR3 nucleotides are TGTGCCAGCAGCCAAGATCCAGCGGGAGGGCCGGTCAAAAACATTCAGTACTTC.

This clonotype was seen many times. The chain couples TRBV12-3 or TRBV12-4 to TRBJ1-2; D is ambiguous. V lost 7 bases and J 8 bases, leaving 14 bases between the germline ends. CDR3 length: 12 residues. The CDR3 here is CASTGSPGGYTF. CDR3 bases: TGTGCCAGCACGGGCTCTCCTGGAGGCTACACCTTC.

This clonotype was observed a single time. This chain links TRBV10-3 with TRBJ1-1, with 8 bases fitting TRBD1. Germline CDR1 ENHRY, CDR2 SYGVKD. The CDR3 consists of 14 residues. Unmatched junction bases numbered 2, after V lost 4 bases and J lost 1 base. The CDR3 reads CAISADRGNTEAFF. For the CDR3, the DNA is TGTGCCATCAGTGCCGACAGGGGGAACACTGAAGCTTTCTTT.

This clonotype was found many times. The gene calls are TRBV12-3 or TRBV12-4 and TRBJ2-7; TRBD2 matches at 9 bases. The ends lost 3 bases at V and 3 bases at J; junction bases unmatched: 21. The CDR3 has 20 residues. The CDR3 spells CASSFQPSLSGRATNYEQYF. CDR3 sequence (DNA): TGTGCCAGCAGTTTTCAGCCCTCCCTTAGCGGGAGAGCCACTAACTACGAGCAGTACTTC.

At least ten counts were recorded for this clonotype. CDR3 in amino acids: CASSPGTVYGYTF. CDR3 coding DNA: TGTGCCAGCAGCCCCGGGACAGTTTATGGCTACACCTTC. This chain joins TRBV11-1 and TRBJ1-2, with 7 bases lining up with TRBD1. Germline CDR1 and CDR2: SGHAT and FQDESV (reference sequence). Germline trimming cut 5 bases from V and 5 bases from J; bases unmatched to any gene: 5. This CDR3 is built from 13 residues.

The genes are TRBV6-2 or TRBV6-3 and TRBJ1-1; D is possibly TRBD1 (5 bases). CDR3 length equals 13 residues. Germline assignment: CDR1 MNHEY and CDR2 SVGEGT. V gave up 5 bases and J gave up 4 bases, with 11 bases separating them. Here the CDR3 DNA reads TGTGCCAGCAGTCAGGGATTCACCACTGAAGCTTTCTTT. This gives the protein CASSQGFTTEAFF.

The sample holds many counts of this clonotype. The chain combines TRBV6-5 with TRBJ2-7; the D gene is possibly TRBD2 (7 bases). CDR1 and CDR2 (germline): MNHEY, SVGAGI. Trimming left V 2 bases short and J 6 bases short, with 11 bases between. This CDR3 is built from 13 residues. CDR3 DNA sequence: TGTGCCAGCAGTTACGGGGGGGGGCGCGAGCAGTACTTC. Protein product: CASSYGGGREQYF.

The rearrangement uses TRBV30 and TRBJ1-6; TRBD1 might be the D (6 bases). CDR1 and CDR2 (germline): GTSNPN, SVGIG (reference sequence). V was shortened by 2 bases and J by 7 bases, with 18 bases between the two germline ends. CDR3 length: 16 amino acids. The CDR3 coding sequence is TGTGCCTGGAGTCGGGGCTCCGGACAGAGAAATTCACCCCTCCACTTT. It codes for CAWSRGSGQRNSPLHF.

The chain joins TRBV7-9 to TRBJ2-5; D unclear. Trimming removed 3 bases from V and 4 bases from J, with 9 bases in between. Per the germline V gene, CDR1 is SEHNR and CDR2 is FQNEAQ (reference sequence). CDR3 length: 13 residues. The CDR3 DNA reads as TGTGCCAGCAGCTTTCCTGTCCCAGAGACCCAGTACTTC. Its translation is CASSFPVPETQYF.

This clonotype was detected ten times or more. The V and J genes are TRBV4-2 and TRBJ2-7, with 8 bases aligning to TRBD2. This CDR3 region has 17 residues. Trimming removed 0 bases from V and 3 bases from J; junction bases left unmatched: 10. Germline V lookup: CDR1 LGHNA, CDR2 YNFKEQ. CDR3 coding DNA: TGTGCCAGCAGCCAAGACCAGCGGGGGAGCCTAGGCTACGAGCAGTACTTC. Translated, it gives CASSQDQRGSLGYEQYF.

The chain joins TRBV6-1 to TRBJ2-7; D unresolved. Per the germline V gene, CDR1 is MNHNS and CDR2 is SASEGT. CDR3 length: 14 residues. V was shortened by 3 bases and J by 3 bases, with 12 bases between the two germline ends. This CDR3 reads CASSDEEYRYEQYF. For the CDR3, the DNA is TGTGCCAGCAGTGATGAGGAGTATCGCTACGAGCAGTACTTC.

In its sample, this clonotype was seen many times. This sequence joins TRBV12-3 or TRBV12-4 and TRBJ2-7; D unclear. Trimming cost V 6 bases and J 7 bases, with 16 bases left between them. This CDR3 region has 13 residues. The CDR3 DNA is TGTGCCAGCAGAACCACCTCCCAATTGGAGCAGTACTTC. Its translation: CASRTTSQLEQYF.

This clonotype has a count of ten or more. A much more abundant neighbour one base away suggests this may be a read error. The rearrangement joins TRBV7-2 to TRBJ1-5; D gene uncertain. The CDR3 contains 15 residues. V shed 4 bases and J shed 6 bases, with 16 bases lying between them. The germline V gene encodes CDR1 SGHTA and CDR2 FQGNSA. CDR3 sequence reads: CASSSGRGGFQPQHF. CDR3 in DNA: TGTGCCAGCAGCTCCGGACGGGGAGGGTTTCAGCCCCAGCATTTT.

The V and J genes are TRBV11-2 and TRBJ1-2, with TRBD1 as a possible D gene (5 bases). Trimming took 5 bases from V and 3 from J, leaving 19 bases between them. This CDR3 has 16 residues. Germline CDR1 reads SGHAT; CDR2 reads FQNNGV. The CDR3 sequence: CASSPHRWTRDYGYTF. The CDR3, as DNA: TGTGCCAGCAGCCCCCATCGGTGGACAAGAGACTATGGCTACACCTTC.

In this sample, this clonotype turned up once. The V gene is TRBV4-3, the J gene TRBJ1-2; 7 nucleotides match TRBD1. CDR1 is LGHNA and CDR2 is YSLEER in the germline V gene. This CDR3 comprises 17 residues. The ends lost 0 bases at V and 2 bases at J; junction bases unmatched: 9. The CDR3 bases are TGCGCCAGCAGCCAAGATTACCTGGACAGGAGAAACTATGGCTACACCTTC. Its translation is CASSQDYLDRRNYGYTF.

The chain is built from TRBV6-5 and TRBJ1-5; D remains ambiguous. This CDR3 comprises 13 residues. Germline CDR1 and CDR2: MNHEY and SVGAGI. V lost 0 bases and J lost 5, with 5 bases in between. The CDR3 DNA follows: TGTGCCAGCAGTTACTCCGAGCATCAGCCCCAGCATTTT. As protein: CASSYSEHQPQHF.

In this sample, this clonotype turned up many times. V usage is TRBV19 and J usage is TRBJ2-7; D unclear. This CDR3 is 14 amino acids long. Looked up from germline, CDR1 is LNHDA and CDR2 is SQIVND (reference sequence). V was pared by 7 bases and J by 0 bases, with 13 bases between. The CDR3 protein is CASKKLPSSYEQYF. In nucleotides, the CDR3 is TGTGCCAGTAAGAAACTACCGAGCTCCTACGAGCAGTACTTC.

This clonotype was recorded many times. The CDR3 reads CASQEDRGLSYEQYF. The CDR3 DNA sequence: TGTGCCAGCCAAGAGGACAGGGGGCTTTCCTACGAGCAGTACTTC. This sequence joins TRBV6-5 and TRBJ2-7; 11 nucleotides align to TRBD1. The CDR3 runs 15 residues. The V gene's germline CDR1 is MNHEY and CDR2 SVGAGI. V lost 8 bases, J lost 1 base, and 7 bases stayed unmatched.

This clonotype has ten or more counts. The genes are TRBV19 and TRBJ1-1, with TRBD1 as a possible D gene (5 bases). Trimming shortened V by 3 bases and J by 2 bases, and 10 bases separated the two germline ends. Germline V gives CDR1 LNHDA, CDR2 SQIVND (reference sequence). This CDR3 spans 14 amino acids. CDR3: CASSIQDINTEAFF. The CDR3 DNA sequence: TGTGCCAGTAGTATCCAGGACATTAACACTGAAGCTTTCTTT.

The chain uses TRBV6-2 or TRBV6-3 and TRBJ1-1; D not resolved. Trimming shortened V by 5 bases and J by 0 bases, and 13 bases separated the two germline ends. Germline assignment: CDR1 MNHEY and CDR2 SVGEGT. The CDR3 sequence is 15 residues long. The CDR3 DNA sequence: TGTGCCAGCAGTACAGCTGGCGCCTTGAACACTGAAGCTTTCTTT. This codes for CASSTAGALNTEAFF.